Included here is one T cell receptor (beta chain) sequence, with context. The V end was cut by 0 bases, the J end by 6 bases, with 6 bases between. Germline values: CDR1 WSHSY, CDR2 SAAADI. The CDR3 has 13 residues. This record belongs to a study of control samples from healthy donors and cancer patients. Some clones are missing from TCRdb's copy, which holds only in-frame ones; the method was immunoSEQ multiplex PCR. The sample records tens of thousands of clones, approximately 80% being singletons. V gene TRBV10-2 combines with J gene TRBJ1-5, with D hard to call. The receptor was isolated from a man between 60 and 75 years old with head and neck cancer. Specimen: PBMCs. CDR3 bases: TGCGCCAGCAGTGAGTCGTGGGCTCAGCCCCAGCATTTT. Translating it yields CASSESWAQPQHF.